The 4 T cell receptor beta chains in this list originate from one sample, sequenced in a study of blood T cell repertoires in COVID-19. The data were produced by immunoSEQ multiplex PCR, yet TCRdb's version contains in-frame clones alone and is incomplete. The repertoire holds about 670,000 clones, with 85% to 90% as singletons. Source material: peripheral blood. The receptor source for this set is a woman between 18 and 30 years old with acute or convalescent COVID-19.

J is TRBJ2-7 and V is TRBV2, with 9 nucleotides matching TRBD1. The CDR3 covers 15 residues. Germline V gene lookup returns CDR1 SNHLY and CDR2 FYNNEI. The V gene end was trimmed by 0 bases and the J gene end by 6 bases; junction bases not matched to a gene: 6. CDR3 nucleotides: TGTGCCAGCAGTGAAGCCCCGGGACAGGGAACCGAGCAGTACTTC. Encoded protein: CASSEAPGQGTEQYF.

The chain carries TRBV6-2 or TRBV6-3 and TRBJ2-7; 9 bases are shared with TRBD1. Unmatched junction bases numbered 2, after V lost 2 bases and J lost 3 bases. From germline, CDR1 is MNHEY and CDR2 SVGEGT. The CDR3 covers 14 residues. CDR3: CASSYGGQGYEQYF. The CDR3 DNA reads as TGTGCCAGCAGTTACGGGGGACAGGGCTACGAGCAGTACTTC.

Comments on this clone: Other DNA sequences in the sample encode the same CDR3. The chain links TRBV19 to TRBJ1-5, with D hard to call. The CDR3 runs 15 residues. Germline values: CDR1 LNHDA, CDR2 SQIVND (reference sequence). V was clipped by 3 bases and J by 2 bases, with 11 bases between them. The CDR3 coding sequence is TGTGCCAGTAGTATGGGAGGTGTTGGCAATCAGCCCCAGCATTTT. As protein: CASSMGGVGNQPQHF. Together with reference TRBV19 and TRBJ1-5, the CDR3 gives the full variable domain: DGGITQSPKYLFRKEGQNVTLSCEQNLNHDAMYWYRQDPGQGLRLIYYSQIVNDFQKGDIAEGYSVSREKKESFPLTVTSAQKNPTAFYLCASSMGGVGNQPQHFGDGTRLSIL.

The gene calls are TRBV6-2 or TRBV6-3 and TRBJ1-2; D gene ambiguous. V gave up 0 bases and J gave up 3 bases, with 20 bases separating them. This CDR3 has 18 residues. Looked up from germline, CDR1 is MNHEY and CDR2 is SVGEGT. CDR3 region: CASSYSILARRDYYGYTF. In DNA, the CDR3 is TGTGCCAGCAGTTACTCGATTTTGGCGCGCCGCGACTACTATGGCTACACCTTC.